These T cell receptor beta chains were read from a single sample in a study of regulatory T cells in long-lasting Graves disease. TCRdb fed the multiplex PCR reads into MiXCR, producing one record per CDR3 protein. Here the sample spans roughly 470,000 distinct CDR3 sequences, about a fifth being singletons. The sequenced sample was peripheral blood mononuclear cells (PBMCs), obtained when the disease was refractory, from a patient treated with antithyroid drugs. The receptors here all came from a female donor with Graves disease. Both conserved end residues are part of each CDR3. A D gene is named only where the DNA matches it firmly. The size entry is marked missing in some rows and otherwise reads once, few, many or a size class.

>TRBJ2-7|TRBV20-1|few|.
CSAREGYLHEQYF
TGCAGTGCTAGAGAGGGGTACCTGCACGAGCAGTACTTC
>TRBJ1-2|TRBV7-8|few|.
CASSLDATGTHAGYTF
TGTGCCAGCAGCTTAGACGCAACCGGGACCCACGCTGGCTACACCTTC
>TRBJ2-7|TRBV9|.|TRBD1
CASSERDSSSYEQYF
TGTGCCAGCAGCGAACGGGACAGTAGTAGCTACGAGCAGTACTTC
>TRBJ1-4|TRBV11-2|.|.
CASSLEALPGEKLFF
TGTGCCAGCAGCTTAGAAGCTCTTCCGGGTGAAAAACTGTTTTTT
>TRBJ1-5|TRBV27|many|.
CASSPTGAPGQPQHF
TGTGCCAGCAGCCCGACGGGGGCGCCAGGACAGCCCCAGCATTTT
>TRBJ2-7|TRBV19|few|TRBD2
CASSIVGLAGSLQYF
TGTGCCAGTAGTATAGTGGGACTAGCGGGATCTCTGCAGTACTTC
>TRBJ2-2|TRBV28|few|.
CASGQGGFNTGELFF
TGTGCCAGCGGGCAGGGGGGGTTCAACACCGGGGAGCTGTTTTTT
>TRBJ2-7|TRBV7-2|many|.
CASSFQLAVGYEQYF
TGTGCCAGCAGCTTCCAACTAGCCGTGGGCTACGAGCAGTACTTC
>TRBJ2-6|TRBV19|few|.
CASSTTGSGANVLTF
TGTGCCAGTAGTACAACAGGCTCTGGGGCCAACGTCCTGACTTTC
>TRBJ2-1|TRBV5-1|.|.
CASSSDTYNEQFF
TGCGCCAGCAGTTCCGACACTTACAATGAGCAGTTCTTC
>TRBJ2-7|TRBV20-1|many|TRBD2
CSGASGRTYEQYF
TGCAGTGGGGCTAGCGGGCGAACCTACGAGCAGTACTTC
>TRBJ2-3|TRBV30|few|TRBD2
CAWSYPLAGGTDTQYF
TGTGCCTGGAGTTACCCCCTTGCGGGGGGCACAGATACGCAGTATTTT
>TRBJ1-2|TRBV5-5|.|.
CASRRVGQERNYGYTF
TGTGCCAGCAGACGCGTCGGGCAGGAGAGGAACTATGGCTACACCTTC
>TRBJ1-1|TRBV10-3|.|.
CAISESSSLAFF
TGTGCCATCAGTGAGTCCTCCTCCCTGGCTTTCTTT
>TRBJ1-1|TRBV6-2/TRBV6-3|many|.
CASSSRAGAEAFF
TGTGCCAGCAGTTCGCGAGCTGGGGCTGAAGCTTTCTTT
>TRBJ2-7|TRBV19|many|.
CASSRGTPGDEQYF
TGTGCCAGTAGTCGAGGGACCCCGGGGGACGAGCAGTACTTC
>TRBJ2-5|TRBV11-2|many|.
CASSHPGPGRTQYF
TGTGCCAGCAGCCACCCCGGACCTGGTAGGACCCAGTACTTC
>TRBJ1-2|TRBV28|many|.
CASRDWYGYTF
TGTGCCAGCAGGGATTGGTATGGCTACACCTTC